The 13 T cell receptor beta chains in this list originate from one sample, sequenced in a study of cytomegalovirus exposure and HLA in healthy donors. The PCR employed 60 Vbeta primers together with 13 Jbeta primers. Sequencing was performed with immunoSEQ multiplex PCR; in TCRdb, only in-frame clones are kept and a portion is missing. The repertoire holds 100,000 or so clones, with approximately 86% as singletons. Input material: PBMCs. These receptors came from a man aged 18 to 30 in good health and CMV-seronegative.

The V gene is TRBV7-3, the J gene TRBJ1-2; D remains unclear. The V end was cut by 2 bases, the J end by 3 bases, with 7 bases between. CDR1 is SGHTA, CDR2 FQGTGA, per germline. The length of the CDR3 is 13 residues. Written as DNA, the CDR3 is TGTGCCAGCAGCTTATCCGGAGACTATGGCTACACCTTC. This translates into CASSLSGDYGYTF.

Here the CDR3 reads CASSIYGTGATDTQYF. In DNA form, the CDR3 reads TGTGCCAGTAGTATATATGGGACAGGGGCCACAGATACGCAGTATTTT. J is TRBJ2-3 and V is TRBV19, with 10 bases aligning to TRBD1. Germline V gene data show CDR1 as LNHDA and CDR2 as SQIVND (reference sequence). The V and J ends lost 2 bases and 2 bases, in that order; junction bases with no gene match: 4. The CDR3 contains 16 residues. The whole variable domain, filled in from reference TRBV19 and TRBJ2-3, reads DGGITQSPKYLFRKEGQNVTLSCEQNLNHDAMYWYRQDPGQGLRLIYYSQIVNDFQKGDIAEGYSVSREKKESFPLTVTSAQKNPTAFYLCASSIYGTGATDTQYFGPGTRLTVL.

This rearrangement joins TRBV7-2 to TRBJ1-2; the D is unclear. CDR1 SGHTA and CDR2 FQGNSA come from the germline V gene. V lost 4 bases to trimming and J lost 0 bases, with 12 bases between them. This CDR3 is 15 amino acids long. The CDR3 is CASSSWRFPNYGYTF. As DNA, the CDR3 is TGTGCCAGCAGCTCCTGGAGGTTTCCTAACTATGGCTACACCTTC.

The chain couples TRBV10-3 to TRBJ1-2, with TRBD1 matching over 12 bases. V dropped 8 bases and J dropped 3; count of bases not matched to a gene: 4. The V gene's germline CDR1 is ENHRY and CDR2 SYGVKD. The CDR3 covers 14 residues. CDR3 residues: CAIGGTGGDYGYTF. CDR3 in DNA: TGTGCCATCGGGGGGACAGGGGGCGACTATGGCTACACCTTC.

The chain couples TRBV30 to TRBJ1-1; 7 positions agree with TRBD1. Germline assignment: CDR1 GTSNPN and CDR2 SVGIG (reference sequence). The CDR3 runs 12 residues. Written as DNA, the CDR3 is TGTGTCCAGGGACAGTGGAACACTGAAGCTTTCTTT. This translates into CVQGQWNTEAFF.

CDR3 sequence reads: CASRISSGSSWRV. The CDR3, as DNA: TGTGCCAGCCGAATTTCAAGCGGGAGTTCCTGGAGGGTC. The J gene is TRBJ2-7, the V gene TRBV6-5; 8 positions match TRBD2. The germline V gene has CDR1 MNHEY and CDR2 SVGAGI. The CDR3 runs to 13 residues.

The CDR3 loop is CASSPPLAGRVFYEQYF. CDR3 coding DNA: TGTGCCAGCTCACCACCGCTAGCGGGCCGGGTTTTCTACGAGCAGTACTTC. V gene TRBV18 combines with J gene TRBJ2-7, with 8 bases fitting TRBD2. The J segment lost 3 bases and the V segment lost 0 bases, leaving 10 bases of the junction unmatched. The CDR3 contains 17 residues. The germline CDR1 and CDR2 sequences are KGHSH and LQKENI.

The chain links TRBV10-1 to TRBJ1-5; possibly TRBD1 for D (6 bases). Germline values: CDR1 WNHNN, CDR2 SYGVQD (reference sequence). V gave up 8 bases and J gave up 5 bases, with 10 bases separating them. The CDR3 is made up of 12 amino acids. Written as DNA, the CDR3 is TGCGCCAGCTACAGGGTTGATCAGCCCCAGCATTTT. It codes for CASYRVDQPQHF.

The V call is TRBV27, the J call TRBJ2-7; 15 nucleotides align to TRBD2. Germline trimming cut 0 bases from V and 7 bases from J; bases unmatched to any gene: 4. Germline V gives CDR1 MNHEY, CDR2 SMNVEV (reference sequence). The CDR3 totals 16 residues. The CDR3 region has the DNA TGTGCCAGCAGTTTATCCCCCGGGACTAGCGGGAGGGAGCAGTACTTC. Translation gives CASSLSPGTSGREQYF.

This sequence joins TRBV11-2 and TRBJ2-1; 12 nucleotides agree with TRBD2. With V trimmed by 3 bases and J by 2 bases, 8 bases remained unmatched. The CDR3 covers 18 residues. Germline assignment: CDR1 SGHAT and CDR2 FQNNGV. CDR3 protein: CASSFRTPSGRAYNEQFF. CDR3 sequence (DNA): TGTGCCAGCAGCTTTAGGACGCCTAGCGGGAGGGCCTACAATGAGCAGTTCTTC.

The chain couples TRBV9 to TRBJ2-3; 11 bases map to TRBD2. Germline V gene lookup returns CDR1 SGDLS and CDR2 YYNGEE. This CDR3 region has 17 residues. J gave up 0 bases and V 2 bases, and 5 bases lay outside the gene matches. For the CDR3, the DNA is TGTGCCAGCAGCGTGGGACTAGCGGCCACTAGCACAGATACGCAGTATTTT. It codes for CASSVGLAATSTDTQYF.

This clone was seen a single time. The chain couples TRBV4-1 to TRBJ2-3, with D possibly TRBD1 on 5 matching bases. Germline assignment: CDR1 MGHRA and CDR2 YSYEKL. Trimming pared 0 bases from V and 5 bases from J, leaving 12 bases between. The CDR3 consists of 15 residues. The CDR3 nucleotides are TGCGCCAGCAGCCAAGATGGACACCCCGAAGATACGCAGTATTTT. Protein sequence: CASSQDGHPEDTQYF.

This clone was counted between two and nine times. The genes are TRBV29-1 and TRBJ2-1, with 10 bases lining up with TRBD2. Germline V gene data show CDR1 as SQVTM and CDR2 as ANQGSEA. This CDR3 is 14 amino acids long. V gave up 6 bases and J gave up 3 bases; unmatched junction bases: 5. This CDR3 is CSVLAGSFYNEQFF. CDR3 nucleotide sequence: TGCAGCGTACTAGCGGGGTCATTCTACAATGAGCAGTTCTTC.